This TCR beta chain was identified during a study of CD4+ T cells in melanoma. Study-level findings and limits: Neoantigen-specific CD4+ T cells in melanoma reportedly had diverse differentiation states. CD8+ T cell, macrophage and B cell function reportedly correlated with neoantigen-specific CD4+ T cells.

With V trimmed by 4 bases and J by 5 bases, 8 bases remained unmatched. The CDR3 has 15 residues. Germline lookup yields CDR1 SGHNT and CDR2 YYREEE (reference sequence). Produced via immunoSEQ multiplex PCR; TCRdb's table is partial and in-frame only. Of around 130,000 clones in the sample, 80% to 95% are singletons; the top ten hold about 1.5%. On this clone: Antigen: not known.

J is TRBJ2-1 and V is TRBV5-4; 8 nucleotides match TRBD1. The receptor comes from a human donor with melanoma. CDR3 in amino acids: CASSPRQGKNNEQFF. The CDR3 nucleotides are TGTGCCAGCAGCCCACGACAGGGGAAGAACAATGAGCAGTTCTTC.